This T cell receptor beta chain was retrieved from a study of cytomegalovirus exposure and HLA in healthy donors. Across the whole study: Assignment to the Caucasian-associated ancestry cluster applied to around 82% of the approximately 400 genotyped donors.

Use of 60 Vbeta and 13 Jbeta primers characterized the PCR. Sequencing was performed with immunoSEQ multiplex PCR; in TCRdb, only in-frame clones are kept and a portion is missing. The sample lists roughly 160,000 clones; around 80% were seen once. This clone was recorded a few times. Its antigen is currently unknown. In the same sample, other DNA sequences code for this CDR3. The study's findings and limits: Reports indicated that the classifier achieved high specificity and sensitivity in diagnosing cytomegalovirus status. In a later analysis, TCR beta V- and J-gene trimming was associated with a missense DCLRE1C variant.

This TCR was recovered from a woman aged 50 to 65 in good health and CMV-seropositive. The sample consisted of PBMCs.

This chain's CDR3 is CASSLGHNQPQHF. DNA of the CDR3: TGTGCCAGCAGCTTAGGACACAATCAGCCCCAGCATTTT. This sequence joins TRBV7-2 and TRBJ1-5; D uncertain. Germline V lookup: CDR1 SGHTA, CDR2 FQGNSA. With 1 base removed from V and 3 bases from J, the gap between germline ends came to 4 bases. The CDR3 has 13 amino acids.